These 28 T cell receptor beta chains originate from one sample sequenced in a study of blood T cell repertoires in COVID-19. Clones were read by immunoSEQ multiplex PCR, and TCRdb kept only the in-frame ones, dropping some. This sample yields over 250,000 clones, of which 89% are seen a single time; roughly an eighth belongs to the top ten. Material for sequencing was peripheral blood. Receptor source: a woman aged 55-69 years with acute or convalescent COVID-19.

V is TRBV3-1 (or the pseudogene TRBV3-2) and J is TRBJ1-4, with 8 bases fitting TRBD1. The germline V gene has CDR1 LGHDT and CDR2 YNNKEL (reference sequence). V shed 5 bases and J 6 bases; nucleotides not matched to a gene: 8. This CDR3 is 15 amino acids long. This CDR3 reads CASSYPTGEYEKLFF. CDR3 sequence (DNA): TGTGCCAGCAGCTACCCGACAGGGGAGTATGAAAAACTGTTTTTT.

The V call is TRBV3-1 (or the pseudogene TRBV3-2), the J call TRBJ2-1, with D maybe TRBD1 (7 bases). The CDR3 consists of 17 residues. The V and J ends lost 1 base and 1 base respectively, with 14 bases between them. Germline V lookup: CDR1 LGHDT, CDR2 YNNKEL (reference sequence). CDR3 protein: CASSQGRGRGSYNEQFF. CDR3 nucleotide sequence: TGTGCCAGCAGCCAAGGGAGGGGGCGGGGTTCCTACAATGAGCAGTTCTTC.

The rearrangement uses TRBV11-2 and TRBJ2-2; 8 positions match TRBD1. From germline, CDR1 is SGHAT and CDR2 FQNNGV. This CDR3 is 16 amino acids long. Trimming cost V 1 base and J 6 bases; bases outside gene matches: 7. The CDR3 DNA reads TGTGCCAGCAGCTTAGTTCGGACAGGGTTACCCGGGGAGCTGTTTTTT. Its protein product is CASSLVRTGLPGELFF.

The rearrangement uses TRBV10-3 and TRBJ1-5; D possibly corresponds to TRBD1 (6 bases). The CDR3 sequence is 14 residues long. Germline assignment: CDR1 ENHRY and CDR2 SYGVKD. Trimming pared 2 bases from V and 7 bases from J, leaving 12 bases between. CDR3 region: CAISEEQGGQPQHF. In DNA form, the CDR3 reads TGTGCCATCAGTGAGGAACAGGGCGGCCAGCCCCAGCATTTT.

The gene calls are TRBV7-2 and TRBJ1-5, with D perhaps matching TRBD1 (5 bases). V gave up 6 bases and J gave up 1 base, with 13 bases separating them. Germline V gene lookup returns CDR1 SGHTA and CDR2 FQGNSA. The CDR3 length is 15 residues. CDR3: CASRPDRNSNQPQHF. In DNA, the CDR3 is TGTGCCAGCAGACCCGACAGAAACAGCAATCAGCCCCAGCATTTT.

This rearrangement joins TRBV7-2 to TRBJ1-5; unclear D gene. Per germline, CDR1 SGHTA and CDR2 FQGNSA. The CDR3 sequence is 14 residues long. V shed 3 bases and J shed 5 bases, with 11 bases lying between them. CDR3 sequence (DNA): TGTGCCAGCAGCTTGGGCGGGTGGGATCAGCCCCAGCATTTT. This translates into CASSLGGWDQPQHF.

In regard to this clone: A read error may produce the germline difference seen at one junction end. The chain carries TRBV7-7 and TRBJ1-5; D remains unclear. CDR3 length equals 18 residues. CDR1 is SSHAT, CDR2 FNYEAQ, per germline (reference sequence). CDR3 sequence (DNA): TGTGCTAGCAGCTTAGACTTTAGTCCTAAGCTTAGCAATCAGCCCCAGCATTTT. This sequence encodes CASSLDFSPKLSNQPQHF.

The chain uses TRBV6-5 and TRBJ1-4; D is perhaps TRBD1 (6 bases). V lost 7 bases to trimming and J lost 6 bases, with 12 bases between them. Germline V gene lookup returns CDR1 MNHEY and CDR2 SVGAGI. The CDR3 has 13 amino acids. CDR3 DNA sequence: TGTGCCAGCAAGAGGGGGGGGGATGAAAAACTGTTTTTT. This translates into CASKRGGDEKLFF.

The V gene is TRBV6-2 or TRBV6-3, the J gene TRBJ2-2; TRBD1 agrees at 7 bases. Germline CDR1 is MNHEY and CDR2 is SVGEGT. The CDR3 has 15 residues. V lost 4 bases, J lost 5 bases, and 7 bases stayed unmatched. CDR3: CASSSKPGGTGELFF. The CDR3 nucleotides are TGTGCCAGCAGTTCGAAGCCAGGGGGTACCGGGGAGCTGTTTTTT.

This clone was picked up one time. CDR3 protein: CASSPRTSPNTGELFF. CDR3 bases: TGTGCCAGCAGCCCCCGGACTAGCCCCAACACCGGGGAGCTGTTTTTT. The chain has TRBV9 and TRBJ2-2, with 8 bases aligning to TRBD2. Germline V gene lookup returns CDR1 SGDLS and CDR2 YYNGEE. The CDR3 is 16 residues long. J gave up 2 bases and V 4 bases, and 7 bases lay outside the gene matches.

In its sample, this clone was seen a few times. The CDR3 DNA follows: TGTGCCAGCAGCGTAGGTGGCGGGGGGTACCCCTACGAGCAGTACTTC. Translating gives CASSVGGGGYPYEQYF. The chain is built from TRBV9 and TRBJ2-7, with TRBD2 matching 8 bases. CDR1 is SGDLS and CDR2 is YYNGEE in the germline V gene. The CDR3 is 16 residues long. V trimming: 0 bases; J trimming: 2 bases; junction bases outside the gene matches: 7.

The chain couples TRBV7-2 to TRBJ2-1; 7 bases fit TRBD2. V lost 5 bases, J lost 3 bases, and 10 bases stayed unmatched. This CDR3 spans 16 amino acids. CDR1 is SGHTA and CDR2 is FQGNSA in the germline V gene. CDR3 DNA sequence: TGTGCCAGCAGCGAGTTCACAGCGGGGTTCTACAATGAGCAGTTCTTC. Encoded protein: CASSEFTAGFYNEQFF.

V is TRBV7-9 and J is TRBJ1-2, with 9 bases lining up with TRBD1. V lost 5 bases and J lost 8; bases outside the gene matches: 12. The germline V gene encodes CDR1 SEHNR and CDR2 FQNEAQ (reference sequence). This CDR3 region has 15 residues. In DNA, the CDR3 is TGTGCCAGCAGCCCCCGGGGGACAGGGTTTGAGGGCTACACCTTC. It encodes CASSPRGTGFEGYTF.

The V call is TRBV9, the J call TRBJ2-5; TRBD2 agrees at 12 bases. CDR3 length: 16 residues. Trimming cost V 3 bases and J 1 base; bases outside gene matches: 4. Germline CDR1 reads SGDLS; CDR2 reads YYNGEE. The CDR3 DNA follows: TGTGCCAGCAGCGCACGACTAGCGGGGGTCCAAGAGACCCAGTACTTC. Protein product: CASSARLAGVQETQYF.

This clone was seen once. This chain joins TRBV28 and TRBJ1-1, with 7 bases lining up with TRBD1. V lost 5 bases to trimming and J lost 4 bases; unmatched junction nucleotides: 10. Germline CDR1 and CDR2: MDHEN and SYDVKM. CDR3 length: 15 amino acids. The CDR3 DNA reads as TGTGCCAGCAGTATCCCCCGGGACAGCGGCACTGAAGCTTTCTTT. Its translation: CASSIPRDSGTEAFF. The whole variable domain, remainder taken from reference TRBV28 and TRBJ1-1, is DVKVTQSSRYLVKRTGEKVFLECVQDMDHENMFWYRQDPGLGLRLIYFSYDVKMKEKGDIPEGYSVSREKKERFSLILESASTNQTSMYLCASSIPRDSGTEAFFGQGTRLTVV.

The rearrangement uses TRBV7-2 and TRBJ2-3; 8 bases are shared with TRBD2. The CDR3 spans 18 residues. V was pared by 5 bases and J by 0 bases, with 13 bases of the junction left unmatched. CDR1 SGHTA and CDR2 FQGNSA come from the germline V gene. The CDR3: CASSTSGRGVRSTDTQYF. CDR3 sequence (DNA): TGTGCCAGCAGCACCTCGGGGCGGGGGGTACGGAGCACAGATACGCAGTATTTT.

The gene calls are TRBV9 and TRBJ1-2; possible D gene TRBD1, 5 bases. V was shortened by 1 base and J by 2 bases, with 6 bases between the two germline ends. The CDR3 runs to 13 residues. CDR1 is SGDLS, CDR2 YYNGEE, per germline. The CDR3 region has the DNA TGTGCCAGCAGCGTAACAGGCAACTATGGCTACACCTTC. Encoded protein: CASSVTGNYGYTF.

The CDR3 DNA sequence: TGTGCCAGCAGCTTGGCCCGGGGACAAGAGACCCAGTACTTC. This encodes CASSLARGQETQYF. The chain carries TRBV5-6 and TRBJ2-5; possibly TRBD2 for D (5 bases). The CDR3 length is 14 residues. Germline-derived CDR1 and CDR2 are SGHDT and YYEEEE. The V end was cut by 0 bases, the J end by 2 bases, with 8 bases between.

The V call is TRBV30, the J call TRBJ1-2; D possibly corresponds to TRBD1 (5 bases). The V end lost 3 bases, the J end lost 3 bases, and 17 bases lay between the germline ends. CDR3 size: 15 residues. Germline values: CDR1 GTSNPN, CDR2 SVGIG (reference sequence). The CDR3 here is CAWSRGGLVDYGYTF. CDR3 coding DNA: TGTGCCTGGAGCCGCGGGGGTTTGGTGGACTATGGCTACACCTTC.

CDR3 region: CASSTPTGAKETQYF. The CDR3 coding sequence is TGTGCCAGCAGTACTCCGACAGGGGCCAAAGAGACCCAGTACTTC. V and J are TRBV6-5 and TRBJ2-5; 8 bases align to TRBD1. The junction had 8 bases not matched to a gene; V was cut back by 5 bases and J by 3 bases. CDR1 is MNHEY, CDR2 SVGAGI, per germline. The CDR3 is 15 residues long.

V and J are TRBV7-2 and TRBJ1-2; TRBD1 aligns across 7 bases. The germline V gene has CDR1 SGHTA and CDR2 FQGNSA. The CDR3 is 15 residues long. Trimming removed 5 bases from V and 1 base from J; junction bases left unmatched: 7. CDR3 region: CASSQSTGVNYGYTF. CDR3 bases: TGTGCCAGCAGCCAGAGTACAGGGGTTAACTATGGCTACACCTTC.

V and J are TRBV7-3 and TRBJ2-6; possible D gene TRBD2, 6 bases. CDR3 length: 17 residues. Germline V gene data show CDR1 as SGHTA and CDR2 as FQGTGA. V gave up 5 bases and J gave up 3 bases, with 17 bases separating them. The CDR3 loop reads CASSQRRGFFGANVLTF. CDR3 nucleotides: TGTGCCAGCAGCCAAAGACGGGGGTTCTTTGGGGCCAACGTCCTGACTTTC.

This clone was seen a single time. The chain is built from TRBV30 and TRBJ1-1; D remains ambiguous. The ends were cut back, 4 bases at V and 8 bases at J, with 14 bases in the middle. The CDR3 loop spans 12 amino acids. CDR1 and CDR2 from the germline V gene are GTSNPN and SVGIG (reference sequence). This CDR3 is CAWTRGGGEAFF. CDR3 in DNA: TGTGCCTGGACTCGGGGAGGAGGCGAAGCTTTCTTT.

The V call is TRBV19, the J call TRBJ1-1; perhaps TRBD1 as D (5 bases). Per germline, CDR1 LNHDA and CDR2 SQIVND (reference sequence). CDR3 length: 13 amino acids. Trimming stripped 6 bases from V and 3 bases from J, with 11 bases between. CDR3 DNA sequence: TGTGCCAGTAGCCAGGGATTCGACACTGAAGCTTTCTTT. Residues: CASSQGFDTEAFF.

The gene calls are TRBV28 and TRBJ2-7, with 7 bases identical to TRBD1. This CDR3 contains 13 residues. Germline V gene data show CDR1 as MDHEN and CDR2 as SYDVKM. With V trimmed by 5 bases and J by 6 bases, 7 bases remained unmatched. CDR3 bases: TGTGCCAGCAGTGGAGACAGGGTATCCGAGCAGTACTTC. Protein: CASSGDRVSEQYF.

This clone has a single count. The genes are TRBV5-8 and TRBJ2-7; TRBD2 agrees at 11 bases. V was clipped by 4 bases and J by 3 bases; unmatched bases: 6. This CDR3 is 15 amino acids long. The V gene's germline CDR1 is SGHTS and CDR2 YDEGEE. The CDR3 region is CASSLRLAGFYEQYF. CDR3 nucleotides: TGTGCCAGCAGCCTCCGACTAGCGGGGTTCTACGAGCAGTACTTC.

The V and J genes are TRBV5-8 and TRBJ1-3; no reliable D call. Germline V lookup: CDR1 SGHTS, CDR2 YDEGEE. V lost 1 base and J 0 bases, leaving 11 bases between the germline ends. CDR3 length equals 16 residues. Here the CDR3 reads CASSLQAGHSGNTIYF. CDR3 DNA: TGTGCCAGCAGCTTGCAGGCAGGCCACTCTGGAAACACCATATATTTT.

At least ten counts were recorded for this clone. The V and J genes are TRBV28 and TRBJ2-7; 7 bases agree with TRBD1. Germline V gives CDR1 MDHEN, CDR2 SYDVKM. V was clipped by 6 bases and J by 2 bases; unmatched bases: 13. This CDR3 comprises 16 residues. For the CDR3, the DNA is TGTGCCAGCAGACCTAGGGGGCAGCGGAAGGCCTACGAGCAGTACTTC. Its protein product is CASRPRGQRKAYEQYF.